Presented here are 27 T cell receptor beta chains from one specimen sequenced in a study of cytomegalovirus exposure and HLA in healthy donors. Primers: 60 Vbeta forward and 13 Jbeta reverse. Here immunoSEQ multiplex PCR was the method, and the copy in TCRdb shows in-frame clones only, minus some. The profile shows under 200,000 clones, roughly 80% of them singletons. The specimen sequenced was PBMCs. The receptor set was obtained from a male donor in good health and CMV-seronegative.

The J gene is TRBJ1-2, the V gene TRBV6-1, with 11 bases fitting TRBD1. With V trimmed by 4 bases and J by 4 bases, 8 bases remained unmatched. The CDR3 runs 16 residues. CDR1 is MNHNS, CDR2 SASEGT, per germline. In nucleotides, the CDR3 is TGTGCCAGCAGTGCTATACGGACAGGGGGCGGCTATGGCTACACCTTC. It codes for CASSAIRTGGGYGYTF.

The chain uses TRBV18 and TRBJ2-1; no reliable D call. Germline CDR1 and CDR2: KGHSH and LQKENI. V lost 0 bases and J 0 bases, leaving 9 bases between the germline ends. CDR3 length equals 16 residues. The DNA for the CDR3 is TGTGCCAGCTCACCACCTGGGCAAACCTCCTACAATGAGCAGTTCTTC. It is translated as CASSPPGQTSYNEQFF.

V and J are TRBV7-2 and TRBJ1-1; D is undetermined. Germline V gene lookup returns CDR1 SGHTA and CDR2 FQGNSA. Trimming removed 1 base from V and 0 bases from J, with 9 bases in between. The CDR3 has 15 residues. The DNA of the CDR3 is TGTGCCAGCAGCTTAGTGCCGGGAGTGAACACTGAAGCTTTCTTT. As protein: CASSLVPGVNTEAFF.

This rearrangement joins TRBV9 to TRBJ1-3; TRBD1 might be the D (5 bases). The CDR3 has 14 amino acids. CDR1 and CDR2 (germline): SGDLS, YYNGEE. V was trimmed by 4 bases and J by 0 bases, leaving 8 bases between them. Here the CDR3 reads CASSPTVSGNTIYF. CDR3 sequence (DNA): TGTGCCAGCAGCCCGACAGTCTCTGGAAACACCATATATTTT.

This chain links TRBV5-1 with TRBJ1-2; 8 nucleotides align to TRBD1. The junction had 4 bases not matched to a gene; V was cut back by 1 base and J by 2 bases. This CDR3 is built from 15 residues. Per germline, CDR1 SGHRS and CDR2 YFSETQ. The chain's CDR3 is CASSLPGQENYGYTF. The CDR3 DNA is TGCGCCAGCAGCTTGCCGGGACAGGAAAACTATGGCTACACCTTC.

The V call is TRBV10-3, the J call TRBJ1-5; weak D call: TRBD1 (5 bases). Trimming left V 0 bases short and J 0 bases short, with 12 bases between. CDR3 length: 17 residues. The germline V gene has CDR1 ENHRY and CDR2 SYGVKD. The CDR3: CAISESRATASNQPQHF. The CDR3 region has the DNA TGTGCCATCAGTGAGTCGAGAGCGACAGCTAGCAATCAGCCCCAGCATTTT.

Comment on this clone: An end of the junction does not agree with germline; a read error may underlie this. The V gene is TRBV11-2, the J gene TRBJ2-1, with D perhaps TRBD2 (6 bases). Germline V gene lookup returns CDR1 SGHAT and CDR2 FQNNGV. The CDR3 totals 15 residues. The CDR3 sequence: CASSLAGTPLGEQFF. The CDR3 DNA follows: TGTGCCAGTAGCTTAGCTGGGACTCCCCTTGGTGAGCAGTTCTTC.

The J gene is TRBJ1-2, the V gene TRBV18, with unresolved D. From germline, CDR1 is KGHSH and CDR2 LQKENI. There are 15 residues in the CDR3. V dropped 0 bases and J dropped 4 bases, with 12 bases sitting between them. As DNA, the CDR3 is TGTGCCAGCTCACCACCATCCGAATTTAGCTATGGCTACACCTTC. Translating it yields CASSPPSEFSYGYTF.

The chain joins TRBV13 to TRBJ2-7; TRBD1 is a possible D gene (6 bases). CDR1 PRHDT and CDR2 FYEKMQ come from the germline V gene (reference sequence). CDR3 size: 12 residues. V was cut by 0 bases and J by 12 bases, with 12 bases left in between. CDR3 sequence: CASSLGGAPPYF. CDR3 nucleotides: TGTGCCAGCAGCTTAGGGGGGGCCCCACCGTACTTC.

The V call is TRBV6-1, the J call TRBJ1-2; D possibly corresponds to TRBD1 (6 bases). Trimming shortened V by 4 bases and J by 2 bases, and 14 bases separated the two germline ends. Per the germline V gene, CDR1 is MNHNS and CDR2 is SASEGT. This CDR3 comprises 15 residues. The CDR3 reads CASSVQGAANYGYTF. CDR3 sequence (DNA): TGTGCCAGCAGTGTACAGGGTGCAGCAAACTATGGCTACACCTTC.

This chain links TRBV6-1 with TRBJ2-7; D gene unclear. The CDR3 is made up of 14 amino acids. Trimming removed 4 bases at V and 0 bases at J, with 10 bases between. Germline V gives CDR1 MNHNS, CDR2 SASEGT. CDR3 sequence reads: CASSALRPSYEQYF. The CDR3 DNA reads as TGTGCCAGCAGTGCTCTCAGGCCCTCCTACGAGCAGTACTTC.

The rearrangement uses TRBV6-5 and TRBJ1-2; D is perhaps TRBD1 (6 bases). This CDR3 comprises 13 residues. Trimming removed 5 bases at V and 8 bases at J, with 15 bases between. CDR1 and CDR2 from the germline V gene are MNHEY and SVGAGI. CDR3 sequence (DNA): TGTGCCAGCAGTAGACAGGCGGGTACCGGCTACACCTTC. Translated, it gives CASSRQAGTGYTF.

J is TRBJ1-1 and V is TRBV7-9, with 11 bases aligning to TRBD1. The germline CDR1 and CDR2 sequences are SEHNR and FQNEAQ (reference sequence). This CDR3 has 12 amino acids. CDR3 sequence: CSLRTGGSVAFF. The CDR3 bases are TGTTCCCTGAGGACAGGGGGCTCGGTAGCTTTCTTT.

About this clone: This sample also contains other DNA sequences that code for the same CDR3. This sequence joins TRBV5-1 and TRBJ2-3; 9 nucleotides line up with TRBD1. Per germline, CDR1 SGHRS and CDR2 YFSETQ. This CDR3 has 15 residues. Trimming removed 0 bases from V and 4 bases from J; junction bases left unmatched: 3. The CDR3 nucleotides are TGCGCCAGCAGCTTGGGACAGGGGGGCCCAGATACGCAGTATTTT. It specifies CASSLGQGGPDTQYF. Complete variable domain (other parts from reference TRBV5-1 and TRBJ2-3): KAGVTQTPRYLIKTRGQQVTLSCSPISGHRSVSWYQQTPGQGLQFLFEYFSETQRNKGNFPGRFSGRQFSNSRSEMNVSTLELGDSALYLCASSLGQGGPDTQYFGPGTRLTVL.

As to this clone: At one end, the junction sequence differs from germline, possibly due to a read error. This chain uses TRBV5-6 with TRBJ2-7, with TRBD2 identical over 7 bases. This CDR3 contains 12 residues. CDR1 and CDR2 from the germline V gene are SGHDT and YYEEEE. The CDR3 DNA sequence: TGTGCCAGCAGCCCCGGGGGGAGCATTTTTTCTTTC. Translating gives CASSPGGSIFSF.

This clone was observed a single time. The gene calls are TRBV10-2 and TRBJ2-2; 8 nucleotides agree with TRBD1. CDR1 is WSHSY and CDR2 is SAAADI in the germline V gene. The CDR3 runs to 15 residues. The trim removed 6 bases at V and 0 bases at J, leaving 3 bases unmatched. As DNA, the CDR3 is TGCGCCAGCAGATGGACAGGGACGAACACCGGGGAGCTGTTTTTT. Its translation is CASRWTGTNTGELFF.

The chain links TRBV7-2 to TRBJ1-2; TRBD1 is a possible D gene (6 bases). The CDR3 contains 15 residues. Germline lookup yields CDR1 SGHTA and CDR2 FQGNSA. The V and J ends lost 4 bases and 8 bases respectively, with 20 bases between them. The CDR3 DNA is TGTGCCAGCAGCTATAGGGGGGGTCGGGGGGAAGGCTACACCTTC. This codes for CASSYRGGRGEGYTF.

The gene calls are TRBV9 and TRBJ1-3, with D maybe TRBD1 (5 bases). CDR1 and CDR2 (germline): SGDLS, YYNGEE. This CDR3 is built from 14 residues. The ends were cut back, 0 bases at V and 4 bases at J, with 8 bases in the middle. In DNA, the CDR3 is TGTGCCAGCAGCGTAGGCGGGGACGGAAACACCATATATTTT. Protein: CASSVGGDGNTIYF.

Notes on this clone: Other DNA sequences in the sample encode the same CDR3. This sequence joins TRBV5-1 and TRBJ1-2; 10 nucleotides match TRBD1. The junction had 2 bases not matched to a gene; V was cut back by 4 bases and J by 5 bases. The CDR3 has 13 residues. CDR1 SGHRS and CDR2 YFSETQ come from the germline V gene. The CDR3 loop is CASSPGQGYGYTF. The CDR3, as DNA: TGCGCCAGCAGCCCGGGACAGGGGTATGGCTACACCTTC. Full variable domain (remainder filled in from reference TRBV5-1 and TRBJ1-2): KAGVTQTPRYLIKTRGQQVTLSCSPISGHRSVSWYQQTPGQGLQFLFEYFSETQRNKGNFPGRFSGRQFSNSRSEMNVSTLELGDSALYLCASSPGQGYGYTFGSGTRLTVV.

The rearrangement links TRBV29-1 to TRBJ2-1, with 13 bases identical to TRBD2. CDR1 and CDR2 (germline): SQVTM, ANQGSEA. V shed 7 bases, J shed 4 bases, and the junction held 4 bases outside the gene matches. The CDR3 length is 14 residues. In DNA, the CDR3 is TGCAGCGCTAAACTAGCGGGGGGGTACAATGAGCAGTTCTTC. Translated, it gives CSAKLAGGYNEQFF.

The chain couples TRBV28 to TRBJ2-7; 7 positions agree with TRBD1. The germline CDR1 and CDR2 sequences are MDHEN and SYDVKM. The length of the CDR3 is 15 residues. Trimming cost V 7 bases and J 9 bases; bases outside gene matches: 18. CDR3 protein: CASTNYNPETGWQYF. The CDR3, as DNA: TGTGCCAGCACAAATTACAACCCCGAGACAGGGTGGCAGTACTTC.

V is TRBV7-9 and J is TRBJ2-2; the match to TRBD2 covers 7 bases. The CDR3 contains 12 residues. Germline lookup yields CDR1 SEHNR and CDR2 FQNEAQ (reference sequence). V shed 5 bases, J shed 6 bases, and the junction held 0 bases outside the gene matches. The CDR3 protein is CASSRGAGELFF. The CDR3 DNA follows: TGTGCCAGCAGCCGGGGGGCCGGGGAGCTGTTTTTT.

A single count supports this clone. Germline is not matched at one junction end, which may reflect a read error. This chain joins TRBV19 and TRBJ2-4; D gene uncertain. The length of the CDR3 is 15 residues. CDR1 LNHDA and CDR2 SQIVND come from the germline V gene (reference sequence). The CDR3 region is CASSPRLFAKNSQYF. In nucleotides, the CDR3 is TGTGCCAGTAGTCCTCGCCTTTTTGCCAAAAACAGTCAGTACTTC.

The rearrangement joins TRBV18 to TRBJ2-1; TRBD1 is a possible D gene (5 bases). The CDR3 contains 15 residues. Germline V CDR1 and CDR2: KGHSH, LQKENI. V was clipped by 3 bases and J by 4 bases, with 13 bases between them. DNA of the CDR3: TGTGCCAGCTCACCTGAACATGACAGATACAATGAGCAGTTCTTC. Translated: CASSPEHDRYNEQFF.

J is TRBJ2-7 and V is TRBV10-1, with D possibly TRBD2 on 5 matching bases. With 0 bases removed from V and 0 bases from J, the gap between germline ends came to 6 bases. This CDR3 has 14 amino acids. CDR1 is WNHNN and CDR2 is SYGVQD in the germline V gene (reference sequence). The CDR3 reads CASSESGVSYEQYF. The CDR3 coding sequence is TGCGCCAGCAGTGAGTCCGGGGTCTCCTACGAGCAGTACTTC.

V is TRBV10-1 and J is TRBJ2-7; 7 bases map to TRBD1. The CDR3 runs to 13 residues. The trim removed 4 bases at V and 2 bases at J, leaving 2 bases unmatched. Germline-derived CDR1 and CDR2 are WNHNN and SYGVQD (reference sequence). This chain's CDR3 is CASSGQGAYEQYF. DNA of the CDR3: TGCGCCAGCAGTGGACAGGGAGCCTACGAGCAGTACTTC.

The chain links TRBV6-6 to TRBJ1-6, with 7 bases identical to TRBD1. Germline assignment: CDR1 MNHNY and CDR2 SVGAGI (reference sequence). J lost 5 bases, V lost 5 bases, and 3 bases had no gene match. The CDR3 length is 14 residues. CDR3 sequence (DNA): TGTGCCAGCAGTCTGGGACAGAATAATTCACCCCTCCACTTT. Its protein is CASSLGQNNSPLHF.